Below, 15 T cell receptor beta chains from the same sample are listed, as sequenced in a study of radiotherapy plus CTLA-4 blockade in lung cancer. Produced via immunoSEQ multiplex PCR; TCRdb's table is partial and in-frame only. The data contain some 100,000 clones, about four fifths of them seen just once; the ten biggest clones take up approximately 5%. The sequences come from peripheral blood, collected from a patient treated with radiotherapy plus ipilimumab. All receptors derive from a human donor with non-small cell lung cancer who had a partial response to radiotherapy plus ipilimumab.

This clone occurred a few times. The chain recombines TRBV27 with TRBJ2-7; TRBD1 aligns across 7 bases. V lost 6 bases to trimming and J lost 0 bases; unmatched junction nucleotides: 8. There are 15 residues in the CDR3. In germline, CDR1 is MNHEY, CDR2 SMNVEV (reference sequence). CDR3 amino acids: CASSQAAGGSYEQYV. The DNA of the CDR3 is TGTGCCAGCAGCCAAGCGGCAGGGGGCTCCTACGAGCAGTACGTC.

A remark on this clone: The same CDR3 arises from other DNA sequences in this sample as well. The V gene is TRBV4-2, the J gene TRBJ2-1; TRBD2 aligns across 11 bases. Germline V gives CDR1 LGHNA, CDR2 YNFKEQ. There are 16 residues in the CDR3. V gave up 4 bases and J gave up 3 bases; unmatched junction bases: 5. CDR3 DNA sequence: TGTGCCAGCAGCCTGGTGGGGACTAGCGGCTACAATGAGCAGTTCTTC. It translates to CASSLVGTSGYNEQFF.

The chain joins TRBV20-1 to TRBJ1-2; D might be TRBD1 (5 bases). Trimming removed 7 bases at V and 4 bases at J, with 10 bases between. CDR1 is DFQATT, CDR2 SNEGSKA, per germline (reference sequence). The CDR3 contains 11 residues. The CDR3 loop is CSGAGFYGYTF. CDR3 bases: TGCAGTGGCGCAGGGTTCTATGGCTACACCTTC.

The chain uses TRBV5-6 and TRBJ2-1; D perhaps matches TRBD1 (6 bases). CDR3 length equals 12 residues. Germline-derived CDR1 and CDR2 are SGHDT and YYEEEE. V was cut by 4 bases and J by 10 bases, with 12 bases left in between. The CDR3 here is CASSRRTAEQFF. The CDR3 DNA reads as TGTGCCAGCAGCCGCAGGACAGCAGAGCAGTTCTTC.

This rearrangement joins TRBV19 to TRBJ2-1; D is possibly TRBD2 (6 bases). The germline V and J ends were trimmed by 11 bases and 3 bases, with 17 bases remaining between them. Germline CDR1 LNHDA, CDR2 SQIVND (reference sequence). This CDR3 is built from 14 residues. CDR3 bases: TGTGCCTGCCGGGAGACAAGCTACTACAATGAGCAGTTCTTC. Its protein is CACRETSYYNEQFF.

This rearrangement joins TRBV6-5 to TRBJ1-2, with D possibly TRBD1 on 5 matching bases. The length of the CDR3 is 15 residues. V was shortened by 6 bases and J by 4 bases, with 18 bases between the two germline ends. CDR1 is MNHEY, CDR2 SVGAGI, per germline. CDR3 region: CASSRGGILLYGYTF. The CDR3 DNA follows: TGTGCCAGCAGCCGGGGGGGGATCCTTCTCTATGGCTACACCTTC.

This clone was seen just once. The CDR3: CASSYLWSSYNEQFF. The CDR3 nucleotides read TGTGCCAGCAGTTACCTTTGGAGCTCCTACAATGAGCAGTTCTTC. The chain joins TRBV6-5 to TRBJ2-1; D gene uncertain. Germline V lookup: CDR1 MNHEY, CDR2 SVGAGI. Trimming stripped 2 bases from V and 0 bases from J, with 8 bases between. The CDR3 sequence is 15 residues long.

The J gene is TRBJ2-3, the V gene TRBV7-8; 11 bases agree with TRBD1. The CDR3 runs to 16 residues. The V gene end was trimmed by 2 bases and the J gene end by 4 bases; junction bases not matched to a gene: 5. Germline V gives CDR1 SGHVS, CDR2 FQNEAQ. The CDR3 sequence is CASSLRTGGDADTQYF. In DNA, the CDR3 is TGTGCCAGCAGCTTACGGACAGGGGGCGACGCAGATACGCAGTATTTT.

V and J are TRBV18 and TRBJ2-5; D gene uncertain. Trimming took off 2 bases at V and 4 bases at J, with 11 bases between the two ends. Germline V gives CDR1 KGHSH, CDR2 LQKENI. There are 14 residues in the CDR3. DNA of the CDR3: TGTGCCAGCTCACCAGACACCTTACGAGAGACCCAGTACTTC. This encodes CASSPDTLRETQYF.

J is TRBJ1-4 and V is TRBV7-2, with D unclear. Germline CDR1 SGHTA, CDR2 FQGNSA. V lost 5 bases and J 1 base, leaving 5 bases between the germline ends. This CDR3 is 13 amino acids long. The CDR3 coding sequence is TGTGCCAGCAGCGGCGGAACTAATGAAAAACTGTTTTTT. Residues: CASSGGTNEKLFF.

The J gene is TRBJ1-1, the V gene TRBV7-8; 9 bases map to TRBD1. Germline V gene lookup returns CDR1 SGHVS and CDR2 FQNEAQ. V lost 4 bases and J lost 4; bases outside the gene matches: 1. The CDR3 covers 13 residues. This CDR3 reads CASSWDRVTEAFF. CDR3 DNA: TGTGCCAGCAGCTGGGACAGGGTCACTGAAGCTTTCTTT.

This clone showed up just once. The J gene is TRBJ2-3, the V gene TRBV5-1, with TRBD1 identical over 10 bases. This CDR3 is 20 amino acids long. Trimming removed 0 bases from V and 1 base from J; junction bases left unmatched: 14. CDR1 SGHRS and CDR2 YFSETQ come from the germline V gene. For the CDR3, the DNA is TGCGCCAGCAGCTTGGGCGGATCCGACAGGGGGCGAGGGGGCACAGATACGCAGTATTTT. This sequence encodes CASSLGGSDRGRGGTDTQYF.

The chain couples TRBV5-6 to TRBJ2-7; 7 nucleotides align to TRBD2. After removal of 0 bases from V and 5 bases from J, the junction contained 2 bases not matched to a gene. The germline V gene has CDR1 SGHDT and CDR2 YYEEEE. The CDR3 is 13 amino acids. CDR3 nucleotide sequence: TGTGCCAGCAGCTTGGGACTAGCAAACGAGCAGTACGTC. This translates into CASSLGLANEQYV.

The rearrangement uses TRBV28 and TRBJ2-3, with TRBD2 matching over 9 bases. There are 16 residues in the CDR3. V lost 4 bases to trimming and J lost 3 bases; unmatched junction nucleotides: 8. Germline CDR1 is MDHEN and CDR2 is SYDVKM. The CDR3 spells CASSSAGGRGTDTQYF. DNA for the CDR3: TGTGCCAGCAGTTCTGCGGGAGGGCGGGGAACAGATACGCAGTATTTT.

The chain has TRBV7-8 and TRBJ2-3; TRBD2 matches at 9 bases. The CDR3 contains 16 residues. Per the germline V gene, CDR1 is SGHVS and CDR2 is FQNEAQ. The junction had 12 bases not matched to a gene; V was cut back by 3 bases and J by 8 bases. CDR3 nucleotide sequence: TGTGCCAGCAGCTTTAATAGCGGGAGAGGCGTAGGTACGCAGTATTTT. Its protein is CASSFNSGRGVGTQYF.